Sequencing of this TCR beta chain was carried out in a study of CD8+ T cells in alopecia areata. Points on this clone: Its antigen is still unknown. This CDR3 is also generated by other DNA sequences in the sample.

Trimming pared 2 bases from V and 3 bases from J, leaving 5 bases between. This CDR3 contains 11 residues. Germline-derived CDR1 and CDR2 are GTSNPN and SVGIG (reference sequence). Treatment in this sample: oral pan-JAK inhibitor, 5-10 mg twice daily. General study results and limits: Tofacitinib yielded significantly lower scalp clonality and fewer expanded CD8+ clones among the top 100. Lesional scalp, notably in alopecia totalis/universalis, had clonality above that of normal scalp. Scalp sequencing also captures normal skin's resident alphabeta T cells. Researchers reported that TCR sharing among patients proved less clear than in mice, possibly HLA-linked.

Sequencing relied on a cDNA template that was reverse transcribed from extracted RNA. Assay used: immunoSEQ multiplex PCR; TCRdb lists only in-frame clones, some missing. The table records 200,000 to 250,000 clones, 50% to 75% of them present only once. This TCR was recovered from a human donor with alopecia areata. The chain employs TRBV30 and TRBJ2-7; D is ambiguous. The source was CD4+ T cells sorted from blood, collected at week 4, from a patient treated with tofacitinib. The CDR3 loop reads CAWSRNYEQYF. Written as DNA, the CDR3 is TGTGCCTGGAGTCGCAACTACGAGCAGTACTTC.